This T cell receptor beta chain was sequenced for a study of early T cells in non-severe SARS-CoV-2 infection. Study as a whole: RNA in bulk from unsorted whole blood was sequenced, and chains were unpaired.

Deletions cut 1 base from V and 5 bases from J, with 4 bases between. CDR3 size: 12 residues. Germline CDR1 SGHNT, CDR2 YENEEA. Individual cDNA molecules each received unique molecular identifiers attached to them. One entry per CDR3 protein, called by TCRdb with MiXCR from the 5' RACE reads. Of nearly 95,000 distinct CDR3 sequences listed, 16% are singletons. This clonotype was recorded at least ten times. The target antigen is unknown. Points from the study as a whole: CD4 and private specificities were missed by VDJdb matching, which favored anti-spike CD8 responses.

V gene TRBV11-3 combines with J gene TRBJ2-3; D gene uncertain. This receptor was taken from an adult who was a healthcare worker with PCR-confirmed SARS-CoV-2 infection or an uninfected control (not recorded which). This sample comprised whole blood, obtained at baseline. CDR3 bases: TGTGCCAGCAGCTTAGGTCTAGATACGCAGTATTTT. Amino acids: CASSLGLDTQYF.